What follows are 4 T cell receptor beta chains derived from one specimen sequenced in a study of blood T cell repertoires in COVID-19. Here immunoSEQ multiplex PCR was the method, and the copy in TCRdb shows in-frame clones only, minus some. The sample includes about 130,000 clones, about 80% of them seen just once. Sequencing was done on a sample of PBMCs or T cells enriched from blood (not recorded which). The receptor set was obtained from a woman aged 50 to 60 who had recovered from COVID-19.

This sequence joins TRBV7-8 and TRBJ2-5; D is possibly TRBD2 (6 bases). The CDR3 has 13 residues. Trimming removed 4 bases at V and 5 bases at J, with 11 bases between. CDR1 is SGHVS, CDR2 FQNEAQ, per germline. The CDR3 region has the DNA TGTGCCAGCAGCTCTAGCGCCTGGGAGACCCAGTACTTC. Translation gives CASSSSAWETQYF.

The rearrangement joins TRBV4-2 to TRBJ1-1, with a weak D call TRBD1 (6 bases). V lost 0 bases to trimming and J lost 1 base, with 9 bases between them. The CDR3 length is 15 residues. Germline lookup yields CDR1 LGHNA and CDR2 YNFKEQ. The CDR3 sequence is CASSQDGRGNTEAFF. The DNA of the CDR3 is TGTGCCAGCAGCCAAGATGGCAGGGGGAACACTGAAGCTTTCTTT.

The chain recombines TRBV2 with TRBJ2-1, with 11 bases lining up with TRBD2. The CDR3 length is 14 residues. Per germline, CDR1 SNHLY and CDR2 FYNNEI. The V segment lost 0 bases and the J segment 15 bases; nucleotides outside the gene matches: 7. The CDR3 loop is CASSEASGGVSGFF. The CDR3 nucleotides are TGTGCCAGCAGTGAAGCTAGCGGGGGGGTGAGCGGGTTCTTC.

V is TRBV5-1 and J is TRBJ2-5, with TRBD2 identical over 10 bases. The V segment lost 4 bases and the J segment 0 bases; nucleotides outside the gene matches: 9. Germline V lookup: CDR1 SGHRS, CDR2 YFSETQ. This CDR3 spans 17 amino acids. CDR3 nucleotides: TGCGCCAGCAGCATAGCCAAAGGACTAGCGGACCAAGAGACCCAGTACTTC. Residues: CASSIAKGLADQETQYF.